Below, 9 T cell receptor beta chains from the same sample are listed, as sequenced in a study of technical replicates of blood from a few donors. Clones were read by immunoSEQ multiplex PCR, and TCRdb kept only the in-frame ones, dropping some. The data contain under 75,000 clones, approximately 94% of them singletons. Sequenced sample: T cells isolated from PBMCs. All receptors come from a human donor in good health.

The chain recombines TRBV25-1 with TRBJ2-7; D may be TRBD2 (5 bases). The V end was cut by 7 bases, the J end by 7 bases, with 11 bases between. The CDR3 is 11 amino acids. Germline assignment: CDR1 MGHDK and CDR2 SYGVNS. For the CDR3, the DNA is TGTGCCAGCACGGAGGTTTTTGAGCAGTACTTC. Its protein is CASTEVFEQYF.

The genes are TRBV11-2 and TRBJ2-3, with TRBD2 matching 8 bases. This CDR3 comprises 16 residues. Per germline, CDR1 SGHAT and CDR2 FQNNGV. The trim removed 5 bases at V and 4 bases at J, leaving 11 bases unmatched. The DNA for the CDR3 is TGTGCCAGCAGCCTACGAGGGGGACTAGACCCAGATACGCAGTATTTT. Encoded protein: CASSLRGGLDPDTQYF.

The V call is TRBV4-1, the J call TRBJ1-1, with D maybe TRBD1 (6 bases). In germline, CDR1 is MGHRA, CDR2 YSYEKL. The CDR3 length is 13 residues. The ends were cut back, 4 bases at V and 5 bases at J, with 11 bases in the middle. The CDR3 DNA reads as TGCGCCAGCAGCCGGAACAGGGAAACTGAAGCTTTCTTT. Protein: CASSRNRETEAFF.

Here the CDR3 reads CASSVPLGLAGGPGQETQYF. CDR3 coding DNA: TGTGCCAGCAGCGTTCCCCTCGGACTAGCGGGAGGGCCGGGGCAAGAGACCCAGTACTTC. J is TRBJ2-5 and V is TRBV9, with TRBD2 identical over 15 bases. There are 20 residues in the CDR3. With 2 bases clipped from V and 2 bases from J, the junction kept 13 bases outside the gene matches. Germline V gene lookup returns CDR1 SGDLS and CDR2 YYNGEE. The full variable domain, completed using reference TRBV9 and TRBJ2-5, is DSGVTQTPKHLITATGQRVTLRCSPRSGDLSVYWYQQSLDQGLQFLIQYYNGEERAKGNILERFSAQQFPDLHSELNLSSLELGDSALYFCASSVPLGLAGGPGQETQYFGPGTRLLVL.

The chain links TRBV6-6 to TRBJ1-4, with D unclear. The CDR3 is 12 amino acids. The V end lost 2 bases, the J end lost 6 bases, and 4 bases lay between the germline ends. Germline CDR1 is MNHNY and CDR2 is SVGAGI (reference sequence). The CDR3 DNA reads TGTGCCAGCAGTTACGGCCATGAAAAACTGTTTTTT. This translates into CASSYGHEKLFF.

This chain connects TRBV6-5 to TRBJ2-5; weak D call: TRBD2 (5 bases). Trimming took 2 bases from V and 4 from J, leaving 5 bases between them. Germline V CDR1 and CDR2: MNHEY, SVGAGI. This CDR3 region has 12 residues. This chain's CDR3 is CASSYEGETQYF. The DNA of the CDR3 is TGTGCCAGCAGTTACGAGGGAGAGACCCAGTACTTC.

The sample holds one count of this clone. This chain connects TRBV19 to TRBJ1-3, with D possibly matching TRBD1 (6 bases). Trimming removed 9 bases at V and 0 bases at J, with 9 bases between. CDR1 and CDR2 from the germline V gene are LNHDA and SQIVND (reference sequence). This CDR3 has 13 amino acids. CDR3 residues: CASGQPSGNTIYF. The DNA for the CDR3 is TGTGCCAGCGGACAGCCCTCTGGAAACACCATATATTTT.

The CDR3 sequence is CASSPSSVAYNEQFF. CDR3 nucleotide sequence: TGCGCCAGCAGCCCGTCTAGCGTCGCTTACAATGAGCAGTTCTTC. The chain combines TRBV5-1 with TRBJ2-1, with TRBD2 as a possible D gene (6 bases). Trimming cost V 4 bases and J 4 bases, with 15 bases left between them. Per germline, CDR1 SGHRS and CDR2 YFSETQ. CDR3 length equals 15 residues.

CDR3 loop: CASSYGGNPYEQYF. CDR3 in DNA: TGTGCCAGCAGTTACGGCGGGAACCCCTACGAGCAGTACTTC. The chain uses TRBV6-6 and TRBJ2-7; possible D gene TRBD2, 6 bases. Deletions cut 2 bases from V and 2 bases from J, with 10 bases between. The germline V gene encodes CDR1 MNHNY and CDR2 SVGAGI (reference sequence). The CDR3 has 14 residues.